This T cell receptor (beta chain) was sequenced for a study of T cell repertoires in cytomegalovirus infection. Study at large: Through public TCR beta signatures, both CMV infection and matching HLA type were indicated. Whole-study results and caveats: Summed frequency of public TCR beta families distinguished CMV carriers with the relevant HLA.

This clonotype was picked up a small number of times. Its antigen is unknown. MiXCR, applied by TCRdb to the reads, yields one record per CDR3 protein. The table shows more than 200,000 distinct CDR3 sequences, with roughly 9.1% occurring only once. Specimen: PBMCs. The receptor comes from a human donor in good health (CMV status not recorded). Some clones in this sample may be carry-over from other donors' samples.

The CDR3 bases are TGCAGTGCTATCGGTAGCGGGACTGGCACAGATACGCAGTATTTT. Its protein product is CSAIGSGTGTDTQYF. This chain uses TRBV20-1 with TRBJ2-3; 8 bases line up with TRBD2. V was clipped by 4 bases and J by 1 base; unmatched bases: 7. The CDR3 spans 15 residues. In germline, CDR1 is DFQATT, CDR2 SNEGSKA (reference sequence).